Listed below are T cell receptor beta chains from one sample, sequenced in a study of cytomegalovirus exposure and HLA in healthy donors. This table comes from immunoSEQ multiplex PCR, and its TCRdb copy is limited to in-frame clones, with some not included. The sample contains under 200,000 clones, roughly 79% of which appear only once. The specimen sequenced was PBMCs. The receptor source for this set is a woman aged 30 to 39 in good health and CMV-seropositive. Each CDR3 is given with its conserved first and last residue. The D gene is left open where the match is weak. Size values are once, few and many counts, or a class for expanded clones, and some rows have none.

clone_size j_call d_call v_call cdr3_aa cdr3_nt
NA TRBJ1-1 TRBD1 TRBV30 CAWSPGTGVNTEAFF TGTGCCTGGAGTCCCGGGACAGGGGTGAACACTGAAGCTTTCTTT
NA TRBJ2-6 TRBD1 TRBV14 CASSQRYGTGQSSGANVLTF TGTGCCAGCAGCCAACGATACGGGACAGGGCAGAGTTCTGGGGCCAACGTCCTGACTTTC
NA TRBJ1-2 NA TRBV6-4 CASSPDSRYGYTF TGTGCCAGCAGTCCGGACAGCCGTTATGGCTACACCTTC
NA TRBJ2-7 NA TRBV6-5 CASSNRGANEQYF TGTGCCAGCAGCAATCGGGGGGCTAACGAGCAGTACTTC
NA TRBJ2-3 TRBD1 TRBV9 CASSVGGQGDTQYF TGTGCCAGCAGCGTAGGAGGACAGGGTGATACGCAGTATTTT
NA TRBJ1-1 NA TRBV5-6 CASSSPTDLNTEAFF TGTGCCAGCAGCTCCCCGACAGATCTGAACACTGAAGCTTTCTTT
NA TRBJ1-1 TRBD1 TRBV7-9 CADRGEVNTEAFF TGTGCCGACAGGGGGGAGGTGAACACTGAAGCTTTCTTT
NA TRBJ1-1 NA TRBV7-9 CASRDSEAFF TGTGCCAGCAGGGACAGTGAAGCTTTCTTT
NA TRBJ1-2 NA TRBV28 CASAPGGGYGYTF TGTGCCAGTGCCCCGGGAGGGGGCTATGGCTACACCTTC
NA TRBJ2-7 NA TRBV6-6 CASSTTGTLAYEQYF TGTGCCAGCAGCACAACAGGGACACTTGCCTACGAGCAGTACTTC
NA TRBJ2-3 NA TRBV6-6 CASIDSGRAADTQYF TGTGCCAGCATCGACTCCGGCAGGGCCGCAGATACGCAGTATTTT
NA TRBJ1-1 TRBD1 TRBV19 CASSNTGEATEAFF TGTGCCAGTAGTAATACAGGGGAAGCCACTGAAGCTTTCTTT
NA TRBJ1-2 NA TRBV5-4 CASSLAGNYGYTF TGTGCCAGCAGCTTGGCAGGGAACTATGGCTACACCTTC
NA TRBJ2-2 NA TRBV10-2 CASSYTGELFF TGCGCCAGCAGCTACACCGGGGAGCTGTTTTTT
NA TRBJ2-4 TRBD2 TRBV5-6 CASSLVIGTSENIQYF TGTGCCAGCAGCTTGGTCATTGGGACTAGCGAAAACATTCAGTACTTC
NA TRBJ2-1 TRBD2 TRBV27 CASSSRTSRVNEQFF TGTGCCAGCAGTTCCCGGACTAGCAGGGTCAATGAGCAGTTCTTC
NA TRBJ1-1 TRBD1 TRBV5-4 CASSPGGTNTEAFF TGTGCCAGCAGCCCAGGGGGGACGAACACTGAAGCTTTCTTT
NA TRBJ1-2 NA TRBV7-8 CASSIGQFLGANYGYTF TGTGCCAGCAGCATTGGACAGTTCCTGGGAGCTAACTATGGCTACACCTTC
NA TRBJ2-7 TRBD1 TRBV30 CAWLRFSSGDRGSYEQYF TGTGCCTGGTTGAGGTTCTCGTCTGGGGACAGGGGTTCCTACGAGCAGTACTTC
NA TRBJ2-1 NA TRBV12-1 CASSPGLAWSYNEQFF TGTGCCAGCAGCCCGGGACTAGCTTGGTCCTACAATGAGCAGTTCTTC
NA TRBJ1-1 TRBD1 TRBV7-9 CASSLITGGTEAFF TGTGCCAGCAGCTTAATTACAGGGGGAACTGAAGCTTTCTTT
once TRBJ2-6 TRBD1 TRBV7-9 CASSLGTGSGANVLTF TGTGCCAGCAGCTTAGGGACAGGTTCTGGGGCCAACGTCCTGACTTTC
NA TRBJ2-1 NA TRBV28 CASSATGTPRNEQFF TGTGCCAGCAGTGCCACCGGGACACCCCGCAATGAGCAGTTCTTC
NA TRBJ1-1 NA TRBV11-2 CASSPQAMMNTEAFF TGTGCCAGCAGCCCCCAGGCTATGATGAACACTGAAGCTTTCTTT
NA TRBJ2-1 TRBD1 TRBV15 CATSRLPGQASYNEQFF TGTGCCACCAGCAGACTACCGGGACAGGCCTCCTACAATGAGCAGTTCTTC
NA TRBJ1-2 NA TRBV5-4 CASSLGDNYGYTF TGTGCCAGCAGCTTGGGCGATAACTATGGCTACACCTTC
NA TRBJ1-5 NA TRBV4-1 CVSSQDGGAGNQPQHF TGCGTCAGCAGCCAAGACGGGGGAGCGGGCAATCAGCCCCAGCATTTT
NA TRBJ2-7 NA TRBV4-1 CASSQPGGRSYEQYF TGCGCCAGCAGCCAACCCGGGGGACGCAGTTACGAGCAGTACTTC
few TRBJ1-1 NA TRBV20-1 CSARQGLYAFF TGCAGTGCTAGACAGGGATTGTATGCTTTCTTT
NA TRBJ2-6 TRBD1 TRBV25-1 CASLGQGALSGANVLTF TGTGCCAGCCTCGGACAGGGGGCTCTCTCTGGGGCCAACGTCCTGACTTTC
NA TRBJ2-2 NA TRBV6-4 CASSDQPSRTGELFF TGTGCCAGCAGTGACCAACCTAGTCGCACCGGGGAGCTGTTTTTT
NA TRBJ1-2 NA TRBV7-9 CASSRGDHNYGYTF TGTGCCAGCAGCCGGGGGGACCATAACTATGGCTACACCTTC
NA TRBJ2-5 TRBD1 TRBV13 CASSTRKDRGGEETQYF TGTGCCAGCAGCACCCGAAAGGACAGGGGAGGAGAAGAGACCCAGTACTTC
NA TRBJ1-1 TRBD1 TRBV19 CASRGTVYTEAFF TGTGCCAGTAGGGGGACAGTCTACACTGAAGCTTTCTTT
NA TRBJ1-3 NA TRBV7-2 CASSLSAGNSGNTIYF TGTGCCAGCAGCTTATCCGCAGGGAACTCTGGAAACACCATATATTTT
NA TRBJ1-2 NA TRBV4-1 CASSDAGTANYGYTF TGCGCCAGCAGCGATGCCGGGACTGCTAACTATGGCTACACCTTC
NA TRBJ2-1 TRBD2 TRBV29-1 CSVLAGGYNEQFF TGCAGCGTCCTAGCGGGGGGGTACAATGAGCAGTTCTTC
NA TRBJ1-5 NA TRBV9 CASSRLGSNQPQHF TGTGCCAGCAGCAGACTAGGGAGCAATCAGCCCCAGCATTTT
NA TRBJ2-7 TRBD2 TRBV5-6 CANSLYLERGDYEQYF TGTGCCAACAGCTTGTATCTGGAGCGGGGGGACTACGAGCAGTACTTC
NA TRBJ1-1 NA TRBV7-8 CASSLGANTEAFF TGTGCCAGCAGCTTAGGGGCGAACACTGAAGCTTTCTTT
NA TRBJ2-1 NA TRBV10-1 CASSGEVGNEQFF TGCGCCAGCAGTGGGGAGGTTGGGAATGAGCAGTTCTTC
NA TRBJ2-3 NA TRBV14 CASSQARGAVDTQYF TGTGCCAGCAGCCAAGCACGCGGAGCGGTAGATACGCAGTATTTT
few TRBJ1-1 NA TRBV5-1 CASSFITGGNTEAFF TGCGCCAGCAGCTTTATAACAGGCGGGAACACTGAAGCTTTCTTT
NA TRBJ1-5 NA TRBV4-1 CASSLVQGVGQPQHF TGCGCCAGCAGCCTTGTTCAAGGGGTGGGTCAGCCCCAGCATTTT
NA TRBJ1-1 NA TRBV5-6 CASSRYDSNTEAFF TGTGCCAGCAGCAGATACGACAGTAACACTGAAGCTTTCTTT
few TRBJ2-7 TRBD2 TRBV9 CASSVDGGGSYEQYF TGTGCCAGCAGCGTAGACGGCGGGGGCTCCTACGAGCAGTACTTC
NA TRBJ2-2 TRBD1 TRBV5-1 CASMDRVYAGELFF TGCGCCAGCATGGACAGGGTTTACGCCGGGGAGCTGTTTTTT
NA TRBJ2-3 TRBD2 TRBV2 CASSVTSYTDTQYF TGTGCCAGCAGTGTGACTAGCTACACAGATACGCAGTATTTT
NA TRBJ1-1 NA TRBV5-1 CASSPEVGGFEAFF TGCGCCAGCAGCCCCGAGGTGGGGGGATTCGAAGCTTTCTTT
few TRBJ1-5 NA TRBV23-1 CASSQSTGGAQHF TGCGCCAGCAGTCAATCTACCGGGGGGGCCCAGCATTTT
NA TRBJ2-5 NA TRBV28 CASSFELASEETQYF TGTGCCAGCAGTTTCGAACTAGCATCTGAAGAGACCCAGTACTTC
NA TRBJ1-6 NA TRBV4-3 CASSHPQANSPLHF TGCGCCAGCAGCCATCCCCAAGCCAATTCACCCCTCCACTTT
NA TRBJ1-2 NA TRBV4-1 CASSQPSSFYGYTF TGCGCCAGCAGCCAACCGAGTTCGTTCTATGGCTACACCTTC
NA TRBJ1-1 NA TRBV5-4 CASSLGQATNTEAFF TGTGCCAGCAGCTTGGGACAGGCGACGAACACTGAAGCTTTCTTT
once TRBJ1-1 TRBD1 TRBV5-5 CASSSQGTGNTEAFF TGTGCCAGCAGCTCACAGGGGACTGGGAACACTGAAGCTTTCTTT
NA TRBJ1-1 NA TRBV9 CASSATSRDTEAFF TGTGCCAGCAGCGCCACATCCCGGGACACTGAAGCTTTCTTT
NA TRBJ1-1 NA TRBV4-1 CASSQVVLMNTEAFF TGCGCCAGCAGCCAAGTTGTCCTTATGAACACTGAAGCTTTCTTT
once TRBJ2-5 TRBD1 TRBV4-3 CASSQDGFGAQGAQYF TGCGCCAGCAGCCAAGATGGCTTCGGGGCGCAGGGGGCCCAGTACTTC
NA TRBJ1-6 NA TRBV5-6 CASSLAAGDSPLHF TGTGCCAGCAGCTTGGCGGCAGGGGATTCACCCCTCCACTTT
NA TRBJ2-1 NA TRBV2 CASSEAHGSAEQFF TGTGCCAGCAGTGAAGCCCATGGTAGTGCTGAGCAGTTCTTC